This is a list of T cell receptor beta chains from one sample in a study of T-cell memory formation after mild COVID-19. TCRdb redid the calling of the 5' RACE reads with MiXCR, one entry per CDR3 protein. The table lists fewer than 400,000 distinct CDR3 sequences, about 15% of them singletons, with roughly a fifth in the top ten. What was sequenced was PBMCs or a T cell subset sorted from them (not recorded which). Source of these receptors: a man between 18 and 29 years old who had mild COVID-19 (a few samples of this study predate the infection). Cell type and time point are not known. Both conserved end residues are part of each CDR3. A D gene is named only where the DNA matches it firmly. Clone size is not always given. Where it is, it says once, few, many or a class for expanded clones.

d_gene,v_gene,j_gene,abundance,CDR3nt,CDR3aa
TRBD2,TRBV7-3,TRBJ2-5,-,TGTGCCAGCAGCCACAGCGGGGGGGCCCAAGAGACCCAGTACTTC,CASSHSGGAQETQYF
TRBD2,TRBV11-2,TRBJ2-7,-,TGTGCCAGCAGCCTAAGGCGGGGGGTTGTCTACGAGCAGTACTTC,CASSLRRGVVYEQYF
-,TRBV9,TRBJ2-1,few,TGTGCCAGCAGCGTAGGGATGGGTTACAATGAGCAGTTCTTC,CASSVGMGYNEQFF
-,TRBV13,TRBJ2-3,few,TGTGCCAGCAGCTCGGACTGGGAGGCAGGGCTCACAGATACGCAGTATTTT,CASSSDWEAGLTDTQYF
-,TRBV7-9,TRBJ1-4,few,TGTGCCAGCAGCTTAGACACAGGTTGGGAAAAACTGTTTTTT,CASSLDTGWEKLFF
TRBD1,TRBV2,TRBJ2-3,few,TGTGCCAGCCCAAGACAGGGTCAAGATACGCAGTATTTT,CASPRQGQDTQYF
TRBD1,TRBV9,TRBJ1-4,-,TGTGCCAGCAGCGGAGCGAGGACAGGATATGAAAAACTGTTTTTT,CASSGARTGYEKLFF
-,TRBV12-3/TRBV12-4,TRBJ2-1,-,TGTGCCAGCAGGGGGGCGGGTTCTGATGAGCAGTTCTTC,CASRGAGSDEQFF
TRBD1,TRBV27,TRBJ2-5,-,TGTGCCAGCAGAGGCAGGGGGCGAGAGACCCAGTACTTC,CASRGRGRETQYF
-,TRBV5-1,TRBJ2-2,-,TGCGCCAGCAGCTTGAGTAGGAACCCCGGGGAGCTGTTTTTT,CASSLSRNPGELFF
-,TRBV10-3,TRBJ2-5,few,TGTGCCATCAAGGACCAGCGGGGAGGGGGAGAGACCCAGTACTTC,CAIKDQRGGGETQYF
TRBD1,TRBV5-5,TRBJ1-5,few,TGTGCCAGCAGCGCGACAGGGGTGAGGTGGAATCAGCCCCAGCATTTT,CASSATGVRWNQPQHF
TRBD1,TRBV6-5,TRBJ1-2,few,TGTGCCAGCCAGGGGGACAAAGGCGGCTACACCTTC,CASQGDKGGYTF
TRBD1,TRBV7-3,TRBJ2-5,few,TGTGCCAGCAGCTTACAGGGGGAATTTCAAGAGACCCAGTACTTC,CASSLQGEFQETQYF
-,TRBV7-2,TRBJ1-6,many,TGTGCCAGCAGCGTCCGCGACAGAGGAAGGGCACCCCTCCACTTT,CASSVRDRGRAPLHF
TRBD2,TRBV20-1,TRBJ2-5,few,TGCAGTGCTAGCGCTGGCGGGGGCCAAGAGACCCAGTACTTC,CSASAGGGQETQYF
TRBD1,TRBV4-1,TRBJ2-5,few,TGCGCCAGCAGCCAATATCCTCGGACAGGGATAAAGACCCAGTACTTC,CASSQYPRTGIKTQYF
-,TRBV7-2,TRBJ1-6,few,TGTGCCAGCAGCTTTATGGGAAATTCACCCCTCCACTTT,CASSFMGNSPLHF
-,TRBV27,TRBJ1-2,-,TGTGCCAGCAGTCCCTCCGGGACAAGCTATGGCTACACCTTC,CASSPSGTSYGYTF
-,TRBV6-5,TRBJ1-5,-,TGTGCCAGCAGTTATGACCACGGGGACCCTGGGGGCAATCAGCCCCAGCATTTT,CASSYDHGDPGGNQPQHF
-,TRBV10-3,TRBJ2-3,few,TGTGCCATCAGTGAGTCCCCTTCGGGGGATACGCAGTATTTT,CAISESPSGDTQYF
TRBD1,TRBV10-3,TRBJ2-2,many,TGTGCCATCAGCCCGGGACAGGGGAACACCGGGGAGCTGTTTTTT,CAISPGQGNTGELFF
-,TRBV27,TRBJ2-7,-,TGTGCCAGCAGTTGGTCTAGCGACTCCTACGAGCAGTACTTC,CASSWSSDSYEQYF
TRBD1,TRBV9,TRBJ2-5,-,TGTGCCAGCAGCGGGGGGACAGGGATTACGGAGACCCAGTACTTC,CASSGGTGITETQYF
-,TRBV7-2,TRBJ2-1,few,TGTGCCAGCACGTTTCGGCGGCTAGCGTTCTCCTACAATGAGCAGTTCTTC,CASTFRRLAFSYNEQFF
-,TRBV7-8,TRBJ2-1,-,TGTGCCAGCAGCCCCCGGCGGGACTACAATGAGCAGTTCTTC,CASSPRRDYNEQFF
-,TRBV5-1,TRBJ2-5,many,TGCGCCAGCAGCGAGGATCCGGTCAACGGGGCCCAGTACTTC,CASSEDPVNGAQYF
TRBD2,TRBV19,TRBJ2-4,-,TGTGCCAGTAGTATAAGGCGTGATAGCGGGGGAGTAGCCAAAAACATTCAGTACTTC,CASSIRRDSGGVAKNIQYF
TRBD2,TRBV7-7,TRBJ2-3,few,TGTGCTAGCAGCCAGGGACTAGCGGGGGACGGGGATACGCAGTATTTT,CASSQGLAGDGDTQYF
TRBD2,TRBV6-5,TRBJ2-3,-,TGTGCCAGCAGCCCACCGGCGGGGGGGGTACATACGCAGTATTTT,CASSPPAGGVHTQYF
TRBD1,TRBV12-3/TRBV12-4,TRBJ2-1,-,TGTGCCAGCAGCCACAGGGGGAGTGAGCAGTTCTTC,CASSHRGSEQFF
-,TRBV5-5,TRBJ1-1,-,TGTGCCAGCAGCTTGGGGCTCCTGGGCAGTGAAGCTTTCTTT,CASSLGLLGSEAFF
-,TRBV10-3,TRBJ1-2,-,TGTGCCATCAGTGAGACGGTCCATGAAAGGGGCTACACCTTC,CAISETVHERGYTF
-,TRBV5-1,TRBJ2-2,-,TGCGCCAGCAGGTATGGACAGAGAGACACCGGGGAGCTGTTTTTT,CASRYGQRDTGELFF
-,TRBV27,TRBJ2-2,few,TGTGCCAGCAGTTTGGCCAAATCGCGGGAGCTGTTTTTT,CASSLAKSRELFF
TRBD1,TRBV9,TRBJ1-1,few,TGTGCCAGCAGCGCCACCGGGACAGGTAACGAAGCTTTCTTT,CASSATGTGNEAFF
-,TRBV7-2,TRBJ1-2,few,TGTGCCAGCAGCCCCACCGAGAGCTATGGCTACACCTTC,CASSPTESYGYTF
-,TRBV20-1,TRBJ2-2,few,TGCAGTTTTGGACAGCCGAACACCGGGGAGCTGTTTTTT,CSFGQPNTGELFF
-,TRBV18,TRBJ1-1,few,TGTGCCAGCTCACCAAGGTCAGGGAGGATGGACACTGAAGCTTTCTTT,CASSPRSGRMDTEAFF
-,TRBV3-1,TRBJ1-1,-,TGTGCCAGCAGCCAAGGACGGAGAACTGAAGCTTTCTTT,CASSQGRRTEAFF
TRBD1,TRBV5-1,TRBJ1-2,once,TGCGCCAGCAGAAGTCCAGGGGGGAACTATGGCTACACCTTC,CASRSPGGNYGYTF
-,TRBV28,TRBJ1-1,-,TGTGCCAGCAGTTTTTTACAGGGTTGGAGGAACACTGAAGCTTTCTTT,CASSFLQGWRNTEAFF
-,TRBV29-1,TRBJ2-5,-,TGCAGCGTTGGGCGAGAGACCCAGTACTTC,CSVGRETQYF
-,TRBV7-2,TRBJ1-5,-,TGTGCCAGCCAGAGAAATAGCAATCAGCCCCAGCATTTT,CASQRNSNQPQHF
-,TRBV4-3,TRBJ2-4,many,TGCGCCAGCAGCCAAGGCCGGGGGCCAAACATTCAGTACTTC,CASSQGRGPNIQYF
-,TRBV18,TRBJ2-1,few,TGTGCCAGCTCACCGTTACAGTACAATGAGCAGTTCTTC,CASSPLQYNEQFF
-,TRBV7-2,TRBJ2-3,-,TGTGCCAGCAGCGGATCCCCGGGCTCCCCTCCCGCAGATACGCAGTATTTT,CASSGSPGSPPADTQYF
-,TRBV4-1,TRBJ1-2,-,TGCGCCAGCAGCCAAGATGGGCAGGGTAGGAACTATGGCTACACCTTC,CASSQDGQGRNYGYTF
-,TRBV20-1,TRBJ1-1,once,TGCAGTGCTAGTTTGGCAGATATTAAGACTGAAGCTTTCTTT,CSASLADIKTEAFF